This T cell receptor (beta chain) is from a study of cytomegalovirus exposure and HLA in healthy donors (dated by TCRdb to about 2017). Study-wide context: According to an earlier analysis of 550 to 700 of the donors, about 179 million T cells yielded 90 million to 140 million unique TCR beta sequences and 276 Gb of sequence data. The study used immunosequencing to profile the T cell repertoires of 600 to 850 subjects and linked those repertoires to cytomegalovirus serostatus. Besides the first cohort of around 700 subjects, a separate validation cohort made up of roughly 120 different subjects was used. All discovery cohort repertoires had been generated on a single sequencing platform. Among under 450 genotyped donors of the cohort, an average of about 240,000 unique TCR beta nucleotide sequences were sequenced per donor, roughly a sixth of them non-productive. In a later genetic analysis, genome-wide SNP genotypes for about three fifths of the 666 donors were used, and that subset was treated as a discovery cohort. Both class I and class II loci were covered by HLA typing, at four-digit resolution. In a later analysis, previously published TCR beta repertoires from some 640 donors were re-analyzed and high-resolution HLA genotyping was added so that TCR occurrence patterns could be studied. Of the roughly 430 genotyped donors, roughly 85% fell in the genetic ancestry cluster associated with self-reported Caucasian donors. Typing coverage differed by locus: A, B, C, DRB1 and DQB1 were typed in roughly 620-630 donors, DQA1 in approximately 520, DPA1 in approximately 610, and DPB1 in 450 to 490. Roughly five DR-DQ haplotypes were treated as single units for association and clustering because of strong linkage in the cohort. The study aimed to test whether signatures of past pathogen exposure could be identified by cataloging public T cell receptors. Donor age, sex, ethnicity and CMV serostatus were compiled alongside the repertoire data. An early release covering just under 650 HLA-typed donors comprised about 300 gigabases of sequencing data and tens of millions of unique TCR sequences. In the later analysis, no new phenotypic data were used to find candidate immune exposures; instead, reliance was placed on TCR beta sequences and their occurrence across donors. To decide whether each TCR beta V gene segment behaved as functional or pseudogenic, an earlier analysis of approximately 620 of the donors relied on high-throughput TCR beta sequencing. To predict cytomegalovirus infection status, the study brought together high-throughput TCR immunosequencing, statistical association of individual TCRs with disease status, and machine learning.

Cut back by 3 bases and 3 bases, the V and J ends lie 11 bases apart. Measured from the cysteine to the phenylalanine, the CDR3 is 14 residues long. Solely the CDR3 DNA is kept, with 42 bases framed from the first base. As encoded in the germline V gene, CDR1 is SNHLY while CDR2 is FYNNEI. The library was obtained by the immunoSEQ multiplex PCR assay. For the multiplex PCR, a mixture combining 60 forward primers for TCR Vbeta segments and 13 reverse primers for TCR Jbeta segments was used. The CDR3 region of rearranged TCR beta genes was amplified from genomic DNA with a multiplex PCR assay. Amplified TCR beta libraries were sequenced as 87-base-pair reads on the Illumina HiSeq System. As for the authors' bioinformatics: In a later analysis, tens of millions of unique TCR beta chains were counted across the approximately 620 repertoires, and roughly 11 million of these chains were shared by at least two donors. Raw reads were error-corrected and collapsed into unique sequences with a nearest-neighbor algorithm that merged closely related sequences to remove PCR and sequencing errors. CDR3 sequences were aligned to IMGT reference sequences to assign V, D and J gene segments. For a sequence to be retained, a match of at least six nucleotides to both a V gene segment and a J gene segment was required. Rearrangements were classified as productive when the CDR3 lacked stop codons and remained in frame with V and J, and all other rearrangements were classified as non-productive. CDR3 was defined according to IMGT convention as the region running from the second conserved V-encoded cysteine to the conserved J-encoded phenylalanine. In an earlier analysis of 500 to 650 of the donors, sequences lacking an unambiguous match to a single V gene segment were excluded. An earlier analysis of just under 600 of the donors called V segments functional above 56.7% productive rearrangements and segregating when the between-donor standard deviation exceeded 5%. A statistical classification framework was built to diagnose cytomegalovirus status from the catalog of TCR beta chain sequences. In a later analysis, V and J genes were assigned by comparing TCR nucleotide sequences against IMGT/GENE-DB human TR gene sequences. Using the TCRdist pipeline, a later analysis assigned CDR3 sequences along with most-parsimonious VDJ recombination scenarios. In a later analysis, each TCR beta chain was defined by its CDR3 amino acid sequence together with its V-gene family, and reads lacking a unique V-gene family were excluded. In a later analysis, 550 to 650 highly shared, low-generation-probability nucleotide sequences were removed to address suspected cross-contamination and a sequencing artifact. For each public chain, a later analysis derived a clonal expansion index from normalized ranks of inferred template counts within each repertoire. In a later analysis, generation probabilities were computed with a VDJ recombination model fitted to out-of-frame rearrangements, and the resulting probabilities were checked against IGoR. Hypergeometric tests were used in a later analysis to score TCR-TCR, TCR-HLA and TCR-CMV co-occurrence, with a repertoire-size bias correction applied to the TCR pairs. In a later analysis, false discovery rates were estimated by permuting HLA or CMV assignments 20 times. In a later analysis, co-occurring TCRs were grouped using DBSCAN, with TCRdist sequence similarity added in when clustering inside HLA-allele-positive subsets. Co-occurrence clustering excluded repertoires with fewer than 30,000 or more than 120,000 public chains, plus five with anomalous nucleotide sharing. Here the immuneACCESS table is served through TCRdb, limited to in-frame sequences with V and J called. Missing clones are a known gap in these copies; in checked studies unresolved V genes cover under half, and the rest lacks a known reason. V and J calls and clone size come straight from that table; D and trimming were deduced from the DNA. Within this sample are 70,000 to 95,000 clones, with over 75% of them counted one time only. The ten largest clones take up roughly 2% of the sample.

Overall study outcomes, separate from this receptor: When HLA alleles, especially DR and DQ, strongly co-occurred, TCR associations were difficult to assign to individual alleles. The classifier was reported to diagnose cytomegalovirus status with high specificity and sensitivity in both the original cohort and the validation cohort. Linkage disequilibrium might explain the correlated functional status among segregating V segments, but an unknown experimental factor could not be excluded. Most TCR sequences were observed very rarely across donors, whereas some public TCRs were present in many individuals. A few of the identified cytomegalovirus-associated TCR beta chains were confirmed in vitro to be specific for cytomegalovirus antigens. An association between a missense DCLRE1C variant and V-gene and J-gene trimming of TCR beta chains was found in a later genetic analysis and replicated in an independent cohort. The study gave a list of 150 to 200 TCR beta chains associated with cytomegalovirus. Because HLA typing was unavailable for some donors at each locus, only the typed subset was used in association tests. Specific HLA alleles were associated with around 18,000 TCR beta sequences at a false discovery rate of 0.05 in a later analysis. The authors suggested that the approach could potentially be extended to other disease states and immunological phenotypes. Because counts were too low, 15 to 20 rarely observed V segments, including chromosome 9 orphons, were excluded from the earlier analysis of around 640 of the donors. In an earlier analysis of 587 of the donors, most TCR beta V segments appeared in productive rearrangements about 90% or about 30% of the time, broadly matching IMGT annotations. A later analysis found that TCR association rates varied across HLA loci, with DRB1 alleles showing the most associated TCRs and HLA-C alleles the fewest. In this cohort, only TCR beta chains were sequenced, and detectable features were limited by the absence of alpha or paired-chain data. Roughly uniform sequencing depth across donors was assumed in presence/absence analyses, although this assumption may not hold. A later analysis found that HLA-associated TCR beta chains were more clonally expanded and had lower generation probabilities than equally common non-associated chains. A later analysis found that most CMV-associated TCR beta chains appeared HLA-restricted, with HLA associations seemingly driven largely by CMV exposure. In a later genetic analysis, fewer N-insertions in productive TCRs were reported among donors in an Asian-associated ancestry cluster than the 666-donor mean. The 87-base-pair reads could not distinguish some IMGT-functional V segments, including TRBV6-2 and TRBV6-3, so those segments were excluded. According to a later analysis, parvovirus B19, influenza, CMV and Epstein-Barr virus appeared linked to several top co-occurrence clusters. A group of highly shared sequence variants was considered likely to be a technical artifact of the sequencing pipeline. A further reported finding was that TCR beta sequences accurately predicted the HLA-A and HLA-B alleles for most subjects in the first cohort. For the cohort, immune exposure information was limited to CMV serostatus.

In total, roughly 670 healthy bone marrow donors made up the cohort. Cohort members were all nominally healthy when sampled, although unrecorded immune exposures were likely present. The donor was CMV seronegative and was included in the group of 352 seronegative cohort members. A peripheral blood sample was provided by each donor, and peripheral blood mononuclear cells were used for TCR beta sequencing. Genomic DNA extraction from the blood cell samples was performed with the Qiagen DNeasy Blood Extraction Kit. Note on this clone: No cognate antigen has been identified for it. The record has no base qualities; no much larger clone is one base away.

The clonotype was recovered from a man younger than 30 in good health and CMV-seronegative. The sequence is built from TRBV2 and TRBJ1-2; the D gene is possibly TRBD1, with 6 bases matching. The sample taken for sequencing was PBMCs. The nucleotide sequence reads TGTGCCAGCAGTGAGCAGGGGCTGGACTATGGCTACACCTTC. Its protein reads: CASSEQGLDYGYTF.